This T cell receptor beta chain was retrieved from a study of blood T cell repertoires in COVID-19. Study background: COVID-19 samples from acute and convalescent phases originated in the United States, Italy and Spain.

CDR3 length: 16 residues. The V end was cut by 1 base, the J end by 0 bases, with 12 bases between. Germline V gene sequence: CDR1 LNHNV, CDR2 YYDKDF (reference sequence). In the original analysis: Counts of nucleated cells, estimated from reference gene primer amplification, were obtained. Using immunoSEQ multiplex PCR, the repertoire was profiled, and TCRdb retains in-frame clones only, with some absent. Clone size and V and J calls were adopted from that table, with D and trimming inferred from the DNA. The sample lists nearly 350,000 clones, about 90% occurring once. Sample: PBMCs or T cells enriched from blood (not recorded which). This TCR came from a woman aged 25 to 39 who had recovered from COVID-19. The chain recombines TRBV15 with TRBJ1-1; D might be TRBD1 (5 bases). This chain's CDR3 is CATSRGLGLVNTEAFF. The CDR3 DNA sequence: TGTGCCACCAGCAGAGGTTTGGGGCTAGTGAACACTGAAGCTTTCTTT.